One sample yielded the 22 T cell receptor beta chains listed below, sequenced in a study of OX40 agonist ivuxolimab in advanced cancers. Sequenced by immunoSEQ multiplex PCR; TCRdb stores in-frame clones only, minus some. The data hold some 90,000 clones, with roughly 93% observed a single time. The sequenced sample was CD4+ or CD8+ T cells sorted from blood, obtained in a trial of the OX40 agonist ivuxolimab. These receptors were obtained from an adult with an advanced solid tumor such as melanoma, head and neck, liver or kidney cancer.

CDR3 protein: CASSLDSNIQYF. CDR3 nucleotides: TGTGCCAGCAGCTTGGATTCAAACATTCAGTACTTC. V is TRBV7-8 and J is TRBJ2-4, with D hard to call. Germline values: CDR1 SGHVS, CDR2 FQNEAQ. V shed 3 bases and J shed 6 bases, with 6 bases lying between them. The CDR3 is 12 amino acids.

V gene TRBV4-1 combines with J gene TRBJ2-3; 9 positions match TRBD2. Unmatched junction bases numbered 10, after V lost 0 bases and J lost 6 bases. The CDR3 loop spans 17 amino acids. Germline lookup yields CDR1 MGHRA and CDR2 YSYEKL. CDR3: CASSQEFSGREKDTQYF. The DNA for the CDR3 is TGCGCCAGCAGCCAAGAGTTTAGCGGGAGAGAAAAGGATACGCAGTATTTT.

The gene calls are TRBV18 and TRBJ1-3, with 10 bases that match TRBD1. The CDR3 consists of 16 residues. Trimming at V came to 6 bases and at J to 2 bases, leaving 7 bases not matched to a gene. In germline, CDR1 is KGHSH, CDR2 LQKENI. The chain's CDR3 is CASSPTGTGAGNTIYF. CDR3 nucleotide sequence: TGTGCCAGCTCGCCCACCGGGACAGGGGCTGGAAACACCATATATTTT.

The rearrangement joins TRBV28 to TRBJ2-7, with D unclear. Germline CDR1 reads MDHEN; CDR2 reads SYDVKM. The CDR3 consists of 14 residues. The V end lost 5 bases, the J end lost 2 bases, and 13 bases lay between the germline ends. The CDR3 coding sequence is TGTGCCAGCAGTCTTTCTGGCGGTCCCTACGAGCAGTACTTC. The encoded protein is CASSLSGGPYEQYF.

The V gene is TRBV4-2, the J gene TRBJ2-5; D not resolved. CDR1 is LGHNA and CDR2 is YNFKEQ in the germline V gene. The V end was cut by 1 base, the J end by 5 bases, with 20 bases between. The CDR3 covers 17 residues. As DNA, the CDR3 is TGTGCCAGCAGCCAAGGGGTTAAACCCCCCAATGGCGAGACCCAGTACTTC. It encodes CASSQGVKPPNGETQYF.

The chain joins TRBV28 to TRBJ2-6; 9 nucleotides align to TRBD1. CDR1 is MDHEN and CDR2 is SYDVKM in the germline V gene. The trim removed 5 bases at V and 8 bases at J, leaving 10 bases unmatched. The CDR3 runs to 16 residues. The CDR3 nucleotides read TGTGCCAGCAGTCCCTTGGGACAGGGTGGCACCAACGTCCTGACTTTC. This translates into CASSPLGQGGTNVLTF.

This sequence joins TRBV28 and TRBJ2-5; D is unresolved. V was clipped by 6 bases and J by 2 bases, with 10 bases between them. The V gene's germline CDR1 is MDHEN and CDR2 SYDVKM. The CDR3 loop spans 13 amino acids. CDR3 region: CASSPPSQETQYF. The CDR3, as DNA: TGTGCCAGCAGCCCGCCGTCTCAAGAGACCCAGTACTTC.

CDR3 protein: CAWSEGGSRDEQFF. The CDR3 region has the DNA TGTGCCTGGAGTGAAGGCGGGAGCAGGGATGAGCAGTTCTTC. The rearrangement links TRBV30 to TRBJ2-1; 7 bases line up with TRBD2. Trimming at V came to 1 base and at J to 8 bases, leaving 8 bases not matched to a gene. Germline V lookup: CDR1 GTSNPN, CDR2 SVGIG (reference sequence). The CDR3 runs to 14 residues.

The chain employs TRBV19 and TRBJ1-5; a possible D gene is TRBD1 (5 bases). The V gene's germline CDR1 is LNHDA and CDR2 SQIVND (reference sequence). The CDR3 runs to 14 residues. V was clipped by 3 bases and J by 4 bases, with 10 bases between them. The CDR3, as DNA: TGTGCCAGTAGTATTCGGGGACGGAATCAGCCCCAGCATTTT. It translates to CASSIRGRNQPQHF.

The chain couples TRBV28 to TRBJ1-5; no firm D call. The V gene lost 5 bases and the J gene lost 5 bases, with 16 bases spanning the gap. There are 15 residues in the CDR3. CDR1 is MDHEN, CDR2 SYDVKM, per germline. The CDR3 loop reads CASSLPDGVHQPQHF. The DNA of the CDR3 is TGTGCCAGCAGTCTCCCAGACGGTGTTCATCAGCCCCAGCATTTT.

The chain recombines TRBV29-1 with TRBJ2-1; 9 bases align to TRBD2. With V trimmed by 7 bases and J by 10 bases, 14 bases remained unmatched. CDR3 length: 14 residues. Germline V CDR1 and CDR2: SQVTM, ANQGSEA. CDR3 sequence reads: CSGRTSGLSGEQFF. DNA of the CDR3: TGCAGCGGAAGAACTAGCGGGCTAAGTGGGGAGCAGTTCTTC.

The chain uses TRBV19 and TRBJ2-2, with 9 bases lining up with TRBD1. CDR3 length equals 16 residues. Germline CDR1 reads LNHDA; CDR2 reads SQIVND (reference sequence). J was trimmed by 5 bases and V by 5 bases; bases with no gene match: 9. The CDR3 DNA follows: TGTGCCAGTAGTTCCGGACAGGGGTTACGGACCGGGGAGCTGTTTTTT. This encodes CASSSGQGLRTGELFF.

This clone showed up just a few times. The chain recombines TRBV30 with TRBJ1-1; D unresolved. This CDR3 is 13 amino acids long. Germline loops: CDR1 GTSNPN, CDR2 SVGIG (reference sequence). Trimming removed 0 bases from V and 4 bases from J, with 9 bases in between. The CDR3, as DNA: TGTGCCTGGAGTGTTGGGGTTAGCACTGAAGCTTTCTTT. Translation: CAWSVGVSTEAFF.

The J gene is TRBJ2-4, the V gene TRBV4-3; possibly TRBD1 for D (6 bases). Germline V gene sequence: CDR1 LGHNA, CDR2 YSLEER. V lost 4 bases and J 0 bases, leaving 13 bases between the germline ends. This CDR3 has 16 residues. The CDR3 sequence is CASSPGTLIAKNIQYF. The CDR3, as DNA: TGCGCCAGCAGCCCCGGGACACTGATAGCCAAAAACATTCAGTACTTC.

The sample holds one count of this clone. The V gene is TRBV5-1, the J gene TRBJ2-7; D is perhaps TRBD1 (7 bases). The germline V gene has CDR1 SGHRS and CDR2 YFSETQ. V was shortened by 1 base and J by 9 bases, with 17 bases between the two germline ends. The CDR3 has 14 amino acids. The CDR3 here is CASSLQGGETAQYF. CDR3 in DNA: TGCGCCAGCAGCTTGCAGGGGGGAGAAACGGCGCAGTACTTC. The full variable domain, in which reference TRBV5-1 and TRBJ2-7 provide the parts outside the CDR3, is KAGVTQTPRYLIKTRGQQVTLSCSPISGHRSVSWYQQTPGQGLQFLFEYFSETQRNKGNFPGRFSGRQFSNSRSEMNVSTLELGDSALYLCASSLQGGETAQYFGPGTRLTVT.

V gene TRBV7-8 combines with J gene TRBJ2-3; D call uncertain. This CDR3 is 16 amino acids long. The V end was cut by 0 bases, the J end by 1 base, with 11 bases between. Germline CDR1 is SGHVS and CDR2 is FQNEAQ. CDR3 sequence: CASSLAEVRGTDTQYF. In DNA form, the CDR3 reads TGTGCCAGCAGCTTAGCAGAGGTTAGAGGCACAGATACGCAGTATTTT.

The CDR3 loop is CASTTGDKNIQYF. The CDR3, as DNA: TGTGCCAGCACCACAGGGGATAAAAACATTCAGTACTTC. The chain has TRBV7-2 and TRBJ2-4; TRBD1 agrees at 7 bases. The V segment lost 7 bases and the J segment 4 bases; nucleotides outside the gene matches: 4. This CDR3 spans 13 amino acids. The germline CDR1 and CDR2 sequences are SGHTA and FQGNSA.

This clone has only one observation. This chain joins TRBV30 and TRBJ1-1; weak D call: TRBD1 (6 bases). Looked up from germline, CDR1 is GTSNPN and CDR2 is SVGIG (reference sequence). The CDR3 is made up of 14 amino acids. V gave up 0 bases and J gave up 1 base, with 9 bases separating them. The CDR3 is CAWSVRGRNTEAFF. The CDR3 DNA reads TGTGCCTGGAGTGTAAGGGGGAGGAACACTGAAGCTTTCTTT.

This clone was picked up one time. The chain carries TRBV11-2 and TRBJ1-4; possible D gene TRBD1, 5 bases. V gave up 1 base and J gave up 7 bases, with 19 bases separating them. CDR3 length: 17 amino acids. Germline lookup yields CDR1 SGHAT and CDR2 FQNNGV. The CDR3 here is CASSLGVNRIFGEKLFF. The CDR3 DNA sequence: TGTGCCAGCAGCTTAGGGGTTAACAGGATTTTCGGTGAAAAACTGTTTTTT.

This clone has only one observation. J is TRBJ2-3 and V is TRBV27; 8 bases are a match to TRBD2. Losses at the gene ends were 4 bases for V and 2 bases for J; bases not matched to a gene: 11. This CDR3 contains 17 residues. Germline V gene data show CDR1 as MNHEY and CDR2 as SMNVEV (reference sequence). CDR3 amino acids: CASSSTWAGGATDTQYF. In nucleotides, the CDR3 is TGTGCCAGCAGTTCCACTTGGGCCGGGGGGGCCACAGATACGCAGTATTTT.

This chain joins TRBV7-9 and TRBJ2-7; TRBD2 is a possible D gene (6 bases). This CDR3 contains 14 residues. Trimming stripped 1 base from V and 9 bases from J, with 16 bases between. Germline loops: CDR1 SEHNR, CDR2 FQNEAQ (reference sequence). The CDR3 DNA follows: TGTGCCAGCAGCTTAGATATCGGGACTCGGCGGCAGTACTTC. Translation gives CASSLDIGTRRQYF.

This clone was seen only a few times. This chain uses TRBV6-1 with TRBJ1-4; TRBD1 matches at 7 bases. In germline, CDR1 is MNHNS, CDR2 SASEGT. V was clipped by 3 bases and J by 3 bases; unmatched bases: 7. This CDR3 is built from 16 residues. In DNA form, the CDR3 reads TGTGCCAGCAGTGACATGACAGGGTTTCCTAATGAAAAACTGTTTTTT. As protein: CASSDMTGFPNEKLFF.